This T cell receptor beta chain is from a study of shared clonotypes between healthy human individuals. Study-wide results and caveats: Naive CD4 clonotypes were shared across a handful of donors at roughly 5.5%.

Notes on this clone: Its target is not known.

Measured with immunoSEQ multiplex PCR; TCRdb has only the in-frame clones, and not every one. The top ten hold 0.36% of the sample, which has roughly 2,500,000 clones, 93% seen once. CDR1 is ENHRY, CDR2 SYGVKD, per germline. The CDR3 spans 12 residues. V was clipped by 9 bases and J by 7 bases, with 12 bases between them. Sequenced: naive CD4+ T cells from PBMCs. Documented subset: CD45RA+ positively selected. The chain employs TRBV10-3 and TRBJ2-2; D unresolved. This sequence originates from a man in his late teens or twenties in good health. Some clones in this sample may be carry-over from other donors' samples. CDR3 loop: CAIKLSFGELFF. CDR3 bases: TGTGCCATTAAGTTGTCATTCGGGGAGCTGTTTTTT.